This TCR beta chain was documented in a study of T-cell reconstitution after alpha-beta-depleted transplantation in children. The study, taken as a whole, reports: Expanded clones from the graft, numbering several hundred, reportedly supplied alpha-beta T cells about two months after transplant. Some patients showed high day-60 TCRbeta diversity, which derived from surviving recipient T cells and thymic progenitors. At one year after transplant, newly produced T cells mostly accounted for T-cell counts and diversity.

Preparing the TCRbeta library involved the use of unique molecular identifiers. Via MiXCR, TCRdb re-called the PCR reads, giving one row per CDR3 protein. The table records about 58,000 distinct CDR3 sequences, about 40% of them present only once. This clonotype was observed once. The antigen remains unidentified. The V segment lost 1 base and the J segment 14 bases; nucleotides outside the gene matches: 24. CDR1 and CDR2 (germline): SGHAT, FQDESV (reference sequence). The CDR3 is made up of 19 amino acids. The sequence was collected from a male patient younger than 18 who had a stem cell transplant for acute lymphoblastic leukemia, so the T cells may come from the graft donor. Sequencing used PBMCs, mostly from graft donor cells, obtained 360 days after TCRalphabeta/CD19-depleted stem cell transplant. This chain connects TRBV11-1 to TRBJ2-1; the match to TRBD1 covers 9 bases. The CDR3, as DNA: TGTGCCAGCAGCTTAGAGCTCGGGACAGGGAGGGCACTAGCGCCGTCAGAGTTCTTC. This encodes CASSLELGTGRALAPSEFF.